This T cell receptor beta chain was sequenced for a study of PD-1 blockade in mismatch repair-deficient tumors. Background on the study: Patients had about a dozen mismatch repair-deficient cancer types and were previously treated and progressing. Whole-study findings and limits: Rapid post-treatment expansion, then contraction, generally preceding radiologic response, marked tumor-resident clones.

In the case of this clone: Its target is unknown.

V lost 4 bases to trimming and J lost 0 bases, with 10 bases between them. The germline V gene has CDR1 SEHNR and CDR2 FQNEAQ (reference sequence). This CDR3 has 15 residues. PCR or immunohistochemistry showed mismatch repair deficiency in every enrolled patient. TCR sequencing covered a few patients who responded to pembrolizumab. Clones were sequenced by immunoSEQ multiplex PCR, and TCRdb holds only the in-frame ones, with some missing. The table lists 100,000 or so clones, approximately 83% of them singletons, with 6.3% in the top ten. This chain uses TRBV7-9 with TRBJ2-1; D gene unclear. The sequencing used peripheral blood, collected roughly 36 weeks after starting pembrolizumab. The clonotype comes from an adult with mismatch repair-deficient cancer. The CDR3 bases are TGTGCCAGCAGCTCGAGGCAGTACTCCTACAATGAGCAGTTCTTC. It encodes CASSSRQYSYNEQFF.